Shown below are 15 T cell receptor beta chains from a single sample sequenced in a study of blood T cells in healthy people across ages. Next came a second PCR, run for roughly 6 to 11 cycles, which used a sample-barcoded 5' primer along with a J-beta primer mix. TCRdb called the 5' RACE reads again in MiXCR, with one record for every CDR3 protein. Of under 1 million distinct CDR3 sequences listed, under 45% are singletons. Sequences were obtained from blood. These receptors were collected from a man aged 55 to 70 in good health.

This clonotype came up a few times. This chain links TRBV11-3 with TRBJ2-1, with 7 bases matching TRBD2. There are 13 residues in the CDR3. Germline CDR1 reads SGHNT; CDR2 reads YENEEA. J was trimmed by 4 bases and V by 10 bases; bases with no gene match: 7. CDR3 in amino acids: CAIGLVQYNEQFF. As DNA, the CDR3 is TGTGCCATCGGACTAGTACAGTACAATGAGCAGTTCTTC.

This clonotype was observed at least ten times. The genes are TRBV6-2 or TRBV6-3 and TRBJ2-3, with 8 bases that match TRBD1. J gave up 4 bases and V 6 bases, and 9 bases lay outside the gene matches. This CDR3 contains 15 residues. Germline V gives CDR1 MNHEY, CDR2 SVGEGT. The CDR3 DNA is TGTGCCAGCAGACAAGGACAGGGAAAAGCAGATACGCAGTATTTT. It codes for CASRQGQGKADTQYF.

The chain uses TRBV3-1 and TRBJ2-1; TRBD2 matches 9 bases. This CDR3 has 15 residues. Germline V gives CDR1 LGHDT, CDR2 YNNKEL (reference sequence). Trimming at V came to 3 bases and at J to 8 bases, leaving 8 bases not matched to a gene. The CDR3 region is CASSHRRGGSDEQFF. The CDR3 DNA is TGTGCCAGCAGCCATAGGCGGGGGGGTAGTGATGAGCAGTTCTTC.

The table lists this clonotype with a few counts. V gene TRBV6-2 or TRBV6-3 combines with J gene TRBJ1-2, with D hard to call. The CDR3 loop spans 13 amino acids. V lost 2 bases and J 5 bases, leaving 9 bases between the germline ends. From germline, CDR1 is MNHEY and CDR2 SVGEGT. CDR3 DNA: TGTGCCAGCAGTTACAGGACTCCATATGGCTACACCTTC. Translation: CASSYRTPYGYTF.

A few counts support this clonotype. CDR3: CASSPTHRAGANVLTF. The CDR3 coding sequence is TGCGCCAGCAGCCCAACACACAGGGCTGGGGCCAACGTCCTGACTTTC. V is TRBV4-3 and J is TRBJ2-6, with TRBD1 as a possible D gene (6 bases). CDR3 size: 16 residues. V lost 4 bases and J lost 2, with 12 bases in between. Looked up from germline, CDR1 is LGHNA and CDR2 is YSLEER.

This clonotype came up a few times. This rearrangement joins TRBV4-3 to TRBJ2-7, with a tentative D call TRBD2 (5 bases). The V gene lost 0 bases and the J gene lost 0 bases, with 12 bases spanning the gap. This CDR3 contains 16 residues. CDR1 and CDR2 (germline): LGHNA, YSLEER. The CDR3 spells CASSQERGWSSYEQYF. CDR3 coding DNA: TGCGCCAGCAGCCAAGAGAGAGGGTGGAGCTCCTACGAGCAGTACTTC.

The chain has TRBV12-3 or TRBV12-4 and TRBJ2-3; 10 bases map to TRBD1. The CDR3 has 14 amino acids. The ends lost 6 bases at V and 4 bases at J; junction bases unmatched: 4. CDR3 sequence: CASSRQGASDTQYF. The CDR3, as DNA: TGTGCCAGCAGCAGACAGGGGGCCTCAGATACGCAGTATTTT.

This chain joins TRBV7-9 and TRBJ2-7; 9 bases line up with TRBD1. CDR3 length: 15 amino acids. The J segment lost 5 bases and the V segment lost 1 base, leaving 6 bases of the junction unmatched. Germline V gene lookup returns CDR1 SEHNR and CDR2 FQNEAQ (reference sequence). In DNA, the CDR3 is TGTGCCAGCAGCTTAGTCTCGGGACAGGGAAACGAGCAGTACTTC. This sequence encodes CASSLVSGQGNEQYF. Filled out from reference TRBV7-9 and TRBJ2-7, the complete variable domain reads DTGVSQNPRHKITKRGQNVTFRCDPISEHNRLYWYRQTLGQGPEFLTYFQNEAQLEKSRLLSDRFSAERPKGSFSTLEIQRTEQGDSAMYLCASSLVSGQGNEQYFGPGTRLTVT.

This sequence joins TRBV7-9 and TRBJ1-2; perhaps TRBD1 as D (6 bases). V was pared by 4 bases and J by 6 bases, with 12 bases between. This CDR3 spans 13 amino acids. Germline V lookup: CDR1 SEHNR, CDR2 FQNEAQ (reference sequence). The CDR3 region is CASSSPDRNGYTF. The DNA for the CDR3 is TGTGCCAGCAGCTCCCCGGACAGAAATGGCTACACCTTC.

The chain links TRBV28 to TRBJ1-5, with a possible D match to TRBD1 (6 bases). The germline CDR1 and CDR2 sequences are MDHEN and SYDVKM. V was pared by 6 bases and J by 0 bases, with 9 bases between. The CDR3 has 14 amino acids. The CDR3 sequence is CASRTGPSNQPQHF. CDR3 bases: TGTGCCAGCAGAACAGGGCCTAGCAATCAGCCCCAGCATTTT.

The chain links TRBV6-5 to TRBJ1-1; D is unclear. The CDR3 spans 14 residues. The ends were cut back, 2 bases at V and 0 bases at J, with 7 bases in the middle. Germline-derived CDR1 and CDR2 are MNHEY and SVGAGI. CDR3 residues: CASSYDTLNTEAFF. The CDR3 coding sequence is TGTGCCAGCAGTTACGACACCTTGAACACTGAAGCTTTCTTT.

This chain uses TRBV20-1 with TRBJ2-5; TRBD2 matches at 8 bases. The V segment lost 3 bases and the J segment 0 bases; nucleotides outside the gene matches: 6. This CDR3 is built from 15 residues. CDR1 DFQATT and CDR2 SNEGSKA come from the germline V gene (reference sequence). The CDR3 sequence: CSARVIAGHQETQYF. The DNA of the CDR3 is TGCAGTGCTAGGGTGATAGCGGGGCACCAAGAGACCCAGTACTTC.

This clonotype was counted only a few times. V usage is TRBV29-1 and J usage is TRBJ2-5, with TRBD2 identical over 7 bases. The trim removed 0 bases at V and 7 bases at J, leaving 8 bases unmatched. This CDR3 contains 14 residues. Germline CDR1 is SQVTM and CDR2 is ANQGSEA. CDR3 in amino acids: CSVEDSAGVGTQYF. The CDR3 DNA follows: TGCAGCGTTGAAGATAGTGCGGGGGTCGGGACCCAGTACTTC.

The V and J genes are TRBV7-8 and TRBJ2-5; D remains unclear. CDR3 length: 11 amino acids. The germline V gene encodes CDR1 SGHVS and CDR2 FQNEAQ. Trimming left V 7 bases short and J 11 bases short, with 14 bases between. The CDR3 here is CASTTSNEQYF. For the CDR3, the DNA is TGTGCCAGCACCACATCTAATGAGCAGTACTTC.

The sample holds a few counts of this clonotype. CDR3 in DNA: TGTGCCAGCAGTGTAGCAAGAGGGCCCGATACGCAGTATTTT. It yields the protein CASSVARGPDTQYF. The chain links TRBV6-5 to TRBJ2-3; a possible D gene is TRBD2 (5 bases). The V and J ends lost 5 bases and 6 bases respectively, with 15 bases between them. Germline V gene sequence: CDR1 MNHEY, CDR2 SVGAGI. The length of the CDR3 is 14 residues.